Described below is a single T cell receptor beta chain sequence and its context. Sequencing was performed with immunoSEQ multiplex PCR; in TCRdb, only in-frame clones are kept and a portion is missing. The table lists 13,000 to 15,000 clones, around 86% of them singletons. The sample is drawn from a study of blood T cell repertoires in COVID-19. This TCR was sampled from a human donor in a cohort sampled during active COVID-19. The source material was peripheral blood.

In DNA form, the CDR3 reads TGTGCCAGCAGTGATTCCGGGATCGTTGGCTCCTACGAGCAGTACTTC. Translating it yields CASSDSGIVGSYEQYF. The chain recombines TRBV2 with TRBJ2-7; possibly TRBD2 for D (5 bases). This CDR3 is 16 amino acids long. With 3 bases removed from V and 0 bases from J, the gap between germline ends came to 15 bases. The germline V gene encodes CDR1 SNHLY and CDR2 FYNNEI.